The clone carrying this T cell receptor (beta chain) has at least ten counts. The target antigen is unknown. This record belongs to a study of T cell repertoires in cytomegalovirus infection. About the study: Signatures in public TCR beta sequences pointed to both CMV infection and matching HLA type.

After removal of 5 bases from V and 10 bases from J, the junction contained 13 bases not matched to a gene. Per the germline V gene, CDR1 is MNHNS and CDR2 is SASEGT. This CDR3 region has 14 residues. General study points: Predominance within the ex vivo response was attributable to HLA-C-restricted CMV-specific TCR beta clonotypes. Pooled public TCR beta family frequency picked out CMV carriers with the relevant HLA.

TCRdb called the reads again in MiXCR, with one record for every CDR3 protein. The sample lists roughly 230,000 distinct CDR3 sequences; 5% to 8.5% were seen once. The sequencing input was PBMCs. The clonotype was recovered from a human donor in good health (CMV status not recorded). Some clones in this sample may be carry-over from other donors' samples. This chain links TRBV6-1 with TRBJ1-2; 7 bases map to TRBD1. The CDR3 loop is CASSPGQVLGIYTF. The CDR3 DNA reads as TGTGCCAGCAGTCCTGGACAGGTCCTTGGAATCTACACCTTC.